The 32 T cell receptor beta chains presented below share a single source sample, sequenced in a study of CD8 T cells in Susac syndrome. RNA, at roughly 0.5 to 1 ug, was reverse transcribed with random hexamers. TCRdb reprocessed the immunoSEQ multiplex PCR reads via MiXCR and lists one record per CDR3 protein. The sample yields tens of thousands of distinct CDR3 sequences, just under 95% seen once. Sequencing was done on a sample of CD8+ T cells from PBMCs. Source of these receptors: a human donor in good health.

The V gene is TRBV6-1, the J gene TRBJ2-5, with TRBD1 as a possible D gene (5 bases). This CDR3 region has 15 residues. The germline V gene encodes CDR1 MNHNS and CDR2 SASEGT. Trimming shortened V by 3 bases and J by 5 bases, and 16 bases separated the two germline ends. DNA of the CDR3: TGTGCCAGCAGTGAGCCCCCAGGGATGAGTGAGACCCAGTACTTC. Protein product: CASSEPPGMSETQYF.

The V and J genes are TRBV4-3 and TRBJ2-7; D call uncertain. This CDR3 contains 13 residues. V was pared by 1 base and J by 3 bases, with 7 bases between. Germline values: CDR1 LGHNA, CDR2 YSLEER. CDR3 DNA sequence: TGCGCCAGCAGCCAAGCTTCGGACTACGAGCAGTACTTC. It specifies CASSQASDYEQYF.

This chain connects TRBV15 to TRBJ1-1, with D unresolved. The CDR3 has 13 amino acids. In germline, CDR1 is LNHNV, CDR2 YYDKDF (reference sequence). V shed 5 bases and J shed 1 base, with 8 bases lying between them. This chain's CDR3 is CATSALENTEAFF. CDR3 coding DNA: TGTGCCACCAGCGCCCTCGAGAACACTGAAGCTTTCTTT.

The V and J genes are TRBV27 and TRBJ2-3, with D unresolved. CDR3 size: 14 residues. V was cut by 3 bases and J by 0 bases, with 7 bases left in between. Germline CDR1 and CDR2: MNHEY and SMNVEV (reference sequence). Written as DNA, the CDR3 is TGTGCCAGCAGTTTGTCTATAAGCACAGATACGCAGTATTTT. This sequence encodes CASSLSISTDTQYF.

V and J are TRBV9 and TRBJ2-5, with 8 positions matching TRBD2. The CDR3 totals 16 residues. The junction had 13 bases not matched to a gene; V was cut back by 4 bases and J by 5 bases. The germline V gene has CDR1 SGDLS and CDR2 YYNGEE. The DNA of the CDR3 is TGTGCCAGCAGCCCACAAGCGGGGGCCCTGAAGGAGACCCAGTACTTC. Its translation: CASSPQAGALKETQYF.

This sequence joins TRBV3-1 and TRBJ2-7; D is perhaps TRBD2 (6 bases). V was clipped by 4 bases and J by 0 bases, with 10 bases between them. The CDR3 consists of 14 residues. Germline CDR1 is LGHDT and CDR2 is YNNKEL (reference sequence). The CDR3: CASSRRESSYEQYF. Here the CDR3 DNA reads TGTGCCAGCAGCCGACGGGAGAGCTCCTACGAGCAGTACTTC.

This rearrangement joins TRBV4-1 to TRBJ2-7; 7 bases fit TRBD1. Trimming removed 0 bases from V and 4 bases from J; junction bases left unmatched: 9. The germline V gene encodes CDR1 MGHRA and CDR2 YSYEKL. CDR3 length: 16 residues. The CDR3 bases are TGCGCCAGCAGCCAAGACAGTGGGACAGATTTATACGAGCAGTACGTC. Residues: CASSQDSGTDLYEQYV.

This clonotype has only a few counts. The chain carries TRBV6-1 and TRBJ2-7; TRBD1 is a possible D gene (6 bases). Germline V gene data show CDR1 as MNHNS and CDR2 as SASEGT. This CDR3 region has 13 residues. V shed 6 bases and J shed 4 bases, with 13 bases lying between them. For the CDR3, the DNA is TGTGCCAGCAGACTCTCGCAGGGGTACGAGCAGTACTTC. This gives the protein CASRLSQGYEQYF.

The chain employs TRBV20-1 and TRBJ2-4; D may be TRBD1 (6 bases). This CDR3 spans 14 amino acids. The germline V gene encodes CDR1 DFQATT and CDR2 SNEGSKA (reference sequence). V was clipped by 4 bases and J by 2 bases, with 12 bases between them. CDR3: CSANDRWTKNIQYF. For the CDR3, the DNA is TGCAGTGCTAATGACAGGTGGACCAAAAACATTCAGTACTTC.

The CDR3 DNA is TGTGCCAGCAGCGTAGATAGAGAGACTGAAGCTTTCTTT. Its protein is CASSVDRETEAFF. The chain joins TRBV9 to TRBJ1-1; D remains unclear. This CDR3 has 13 residues. Germline V gene lookup returns CDR1 SGDLS and CDR2 YYNGEE. V gave up 0 bases and J gave up 5 bases, with 8 bases separating them.

The gene calls are TRBV6-1 and TRBJ1-1; TRBD1 is a possible D gene (6 bases). CDR1 is MNHNS, CDR2 SASEGT, per germline. Trimming took 4 bases from V and 0 from J, leaving 9 bases between them. This CDR3 contains 14 residues. This CDR3 reads CASSGRGLNTEAFF. The DNA for the CDR3 is TGTGCCAGCAGTGGCAGGGGCCTGAACACTGAAGCTTTCTTT.

V usage is TRBV28 and J usage is TRBJ2-1, with a tentative D call TRBD2 (6 bases). This CDR3 has 15 residues. Germline assignment: CDR1 MDHEN and CDR2 SYDVKM. Trimming shortened V by 6 bases and J by 7 bases, and 19 bases separated the two germline ends. The CDR3 sequence is CASRAGTWGWNEQFF. CDR3 sequence (DNA): TGTGCCAGCAGGGCAGGGACTTGGGGGTGGAATGAGCAGTTCTTC.

V usage is TRBV20-1 and J usage is TRBJ2-3; D unclear. The CDR3 contains 20 residues. V gave up 6 bases and J gave up 0 bases, with 31 bases separating them. Germline V gene data show CDR1 as DFQATT and CDR2 as SNEGSKA (reference sequence). CDR3 amino acids: CSALNQVLGPIGPSTDTQYF. In DNA form, the CDR3 reads TGCAGTGCCCTAAACCAGGTCCTAGGACCGATAGGCCCGAGCACAGATACGCAGTATTTT.

The V call is TRBV4-3, the J call TRBJ2-3, with D possibly TRBD2 on 6 matching bases. The CDR3 sequence is 15 residues long. V gave up 5 bases and J gave up 0 bases, with 12 bases separating them. Germline assignment: CDR1 LGHNA and CDR2 YSLEER. CDR3 residues: CASSTLLASTDTQYF. Here the CDR3 DNA reads TGCGCCAGCAGCACTCTACTAGCTAGCACAGATACGCAGTATTTT.

This clonotype has only one observation. This chain connects TRBV27 to TRBJ1-1; TRBD1 is a possible D gene (6 bases). V lost 4 bases and J 12 bases, leaving 15 bases between the germline ends. The germline V gene encodes CDR1 MNHEY and CDR2 SMNVEV (reference sequence). This CDR3 spans 12 amino acids. CDR3 nucleotide sequence: TGTGCCAGCAGTTCAACGCAGGGGATTTCTTTCTTT. It translates to CASSSTQGISFF.

This rearrangement joins TRBV27 to TRBJ2-6; 7 bases align to TRBD1. Trimming took 1 base from V and 2 from J; bases not matched to a gene: 2. Germline V gives CDR1 MNHEY, CDR2 SMNVEV (reference sequence). The CDR3 has 16 residues. CDR3 protein: CASSLLGGAGANVLTF. DNA for the CDR3: TGTGCCAGCAGTTTATTAGGGGGCGCTGGGGCCAACGTCCTGACTTTC.

The chain is built from TRBV7-8 and TRBJ2-3, with 10 positions matching TRBD2. With V trimmed by 3 bases and J by 0 bases, 3 bases remained unmatched. This CDR3 contains 16 residues. Germline CDR1 and CDR2: SGHVS and FQNEAQ. In DNA form, the CDR3 reads TGTGCCAGCAGCTTGCCTAGCGGGAGCAGCACAGATACGCAGTATTTT. It translates to CASSLPSGSSTDTQYF. Variable domain in full (rest from reference TRBV7-8 and TRBJ2-3): GAGVSQSPRYKVAKRGQDVALRCDPISGHVSLFWYQQALGQGPEFLTYFQNEAQLDKSGLPSDRFFAERPEGSVSTLKIQRTQQEDSAVYLCASSLPSGSSTDTQYFGPGTRLTVL.

This rearrangement joins TRBV7-9 to TRBJ2-2; no reliable D call. CDR1 and CDR2 from the germline V gene are SEHNR and FQNEAQ (reference sequence). V lost 2 bases to trimming and J lost 10 bases, with 11 bases between them. This CDR3 is 13 amino acids long. CDR3 protein: CASSLSLGVELFF. CDR3 sequence (DNA): TGTGCCAGCAGCTTAAGTCTTGGTGTGGAGCTGTTTTTT.

In its sample, this clonotype was seen once. The chain links TRBV14 to TRBJ1-1; D remains unclear. CDR3 size: 13 residues. In germline, CDR1 is SGHDN, CDR2 FVKESK. V gave up 4 bases and J gave up 7 bases, with 13 bases separating them. The CDR3: CASSPTEEGEAFF. The CDR3 DNA is TGTGCCAGCAGCCCAACAGAAGAGGGTGAAGCTTTCTTT.

The V call is TRBV29-1, the J call TRBJ2-1, with 8 bases that match TRBD2. This CDR3 region has 14 residues. Germline trimming cut 4 bases from V and 8 bases from J; bases unmatched to any gene: 10. In germline, CDR1 is SQVTM, CDR2 ANQGSEA. CDR3: CSVGRGTSRYEQFF. CDR3 nucleotide sequence: TGCAGCGTTGGAAGAGGGACTAGTCGGTATGAGCAGTTCTTC.

The chain carries TRBV7-3 and TRBJ2-7; a possible D gene is TRBD2 (6 bases). V was shortened by 2 bases and J by 7 bases, with 15 bases between the two germline ends. The CDR3 runs 14 residues. Per germline, CDR1 SGHTA and CDR2 FQGTGA. CDR3 nucleotide sequence: TGTGCCAGCAGCTTATATCCGGGAGTAGGAGAGCAGTACGTC. It encodes CASSLYPGVGEQYV.

The chain carries TRBV29-1 and TRBJ2-2; D is ambiguous. CDR1 SQVTM and CDR2 ANQGSEA come from the germline V gene. The CDR3 loop spans 13 amino acids. V lost 6 bases and J 0 bases, leaving 8 bases between the germline ends. The CDR3 DNA follows: TGCAGCGTCTGGCGGACGAACACCGGGGAGCTGTTTTTT. It translates to CSVWRTNTGELFF.

The genes are TRBV4-3 and TRBJ2-1; 8 bases map to TRBD2. The CDR3 has 16 amino acids. V dropped 0 bases and J dropped 6; count of bases not matched to a gene: 7. Per the germline V gene, CDR1 is LGHNA and CDR2 is YSLEER. The chain's CDR3 is CASSQDGGLGGNEQFF. The CDR3 DNA is TGCGCCAGCAGCCAAGATGGGGGACTAGGGGGCAATGAGCAGTTCTTC.

The rearrangement links TRBV19 to TRBJ2-1, with D unresolved. The V end was cut by 5 bases, the J end by 6 bases, with 11 bases between. The CDR3 has 13 amino acids. Germline CDR1 and CDR2: LNHDA and SQIVND (reference sequence). The CDR3: CASSWAAGNEQFF. The CDR3 DNA sequence: TGTGCCAGTAGTTGGGCAGCCGGCAATGAGCAGTTCTTC.

The chain couples TRBV6-5 to TRBJ2-1, with 9 positions matching TRBD2. The CDR3 runs 17 residues. The V gene end was trimmed by 2 bases and the J gene end by 2 bases; junction bases not matched to a gene: 7. From germline, CDR1 is MNHEY and CDR2 SVGAGI. CDR3 protein: CASSYAFLAGTYNEQFF. Written as DNA, the CDR3 is TGTGCCAGCAGTTACGCTTTCCTAGCGGGAACCTACAATGAGCAGTTCTTC.

V gene TRBV20-1 combines with J gene TRBJ2-7; the match to TRBD2 covers 7 bases. The germline V gene has CDR1 DFQATT and CDR2 SNEGSKA (reference sequence). The ends lost 0 bases at V and 4 bases at J; junction bases unmatched: 0. The CDR3 consists of 12 residues. CDR3 sequence (DNA): TGCAGTGCTAGAGAGCGGGAGTACGAGCAGTACGTC. This translates into CSAREREYEQYV.

This sequence joins TRBV7-9 and TRBJ1-4; a possible D gene is TRBD1 (5 bases). The CDR3 extends over 14 amino acids. Trimming left V 3 bases short and J 4 bases short, with 9 bases between. Germline lookup yields CDR1 SEHNR and CDR2 FQNEAQ (reference sequence). CDR3 in amino acids: CASSLTVDNEKLFF. CDR3 DNA: TGTGCCAGCAGCTTGACAGTCGATAATGAAAAACTGTTTTTT.

J is TRBJ1-2 and V is TRBV4-1; 8 bases map to TRBD1. The V gene end was trimmed by 0 bases and the J gene end by 5 bases; junction bases not matched to a gene: 8. The length of the CDR3 is 16 residues. CDR1 and CDR2 (germline): MGHRA, YSYEKL. CDR3 nucleotide sequence: TGCGCCAGCAGCCAAGAAAAAGGAGGACAGGGTTATGGCTACACCTTC. Protein product: CASSQEKGGQGYGYTF.

This clonotype was picked up one time. The J gene is TRBJ1-5, the V gene TRBV12-3 or TRBV12-4; no clear D gene. V gave up 1 base and J gave up 5 bases, with 9 bases separating them. The CDR3 runs 14 residues. The CDR3 region is CASSLEVWDQPQHF. The CDR3 nucleotides read TGTGCCAGCAGTTTAGAAGTGTGGGATCAGCCCCAGCATTTT.

The chain is built from TRBV4-1 and TRBJ1-1; D is unclear. CDR3 size: 12 residues. Germline V gives CDR1 MGHRA, CDR2 YSYEKL. V lost 3 bases, J lost 12 bases, and 14 bases lay in between. The CDR3 nucleotides read TGCGCCAGCAGCCAGGAGGGTTTTGGATCTTTCTTT. This codes for CASSQEGFGSFF.

The V gene is TRBV14, the J gene TRBJ1-1; D is unresolved. This CDR3 has 13 residues. V was trimmed by 1 base and J by 2 bases, leaving 5 bases between them. The germline V gene encodes CDR1 SGHDN and CDR2 FVKESK. CDR3 residues: CASSQVPNTEAFF. As DNA, the CDR3 is TGTGCCAGCAGCCAAGTGCCCAACACTGAAGCTTTCTTT.

The chain is built from TRBV27 and TRBJ1-2; the D gene is possibly TRBD1 (6 bases). Germline CDR1 and CDR2: MNHEY and SMNVEV (reference sequence). V dropped 8 bases and J dropped 2 bases, with 18 bases sitting between them. CDR3 size: 15 residues. The CDR3 spells CASADGGLGNYGYTF. The DNA of the CDR3 is TGTGCCAGCGCCGACGGGGGGCTGGGGAACTATGGCTACACCTTC.